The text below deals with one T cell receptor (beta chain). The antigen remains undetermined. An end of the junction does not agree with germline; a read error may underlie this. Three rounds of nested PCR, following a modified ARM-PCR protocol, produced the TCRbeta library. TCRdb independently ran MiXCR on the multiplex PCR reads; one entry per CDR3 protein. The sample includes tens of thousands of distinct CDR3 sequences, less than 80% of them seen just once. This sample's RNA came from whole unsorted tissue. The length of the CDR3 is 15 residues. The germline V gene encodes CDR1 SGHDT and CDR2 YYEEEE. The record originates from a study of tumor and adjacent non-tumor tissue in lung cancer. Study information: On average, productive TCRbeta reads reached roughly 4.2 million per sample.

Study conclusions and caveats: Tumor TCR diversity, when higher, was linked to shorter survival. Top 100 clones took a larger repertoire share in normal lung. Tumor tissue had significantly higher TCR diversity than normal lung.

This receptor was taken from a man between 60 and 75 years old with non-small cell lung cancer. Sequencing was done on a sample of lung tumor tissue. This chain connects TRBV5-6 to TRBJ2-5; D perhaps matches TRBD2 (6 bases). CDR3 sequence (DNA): TGTGCCAGGAGCTTGGGGGAGGCAGGGCACGAGACCCAGTACTTC. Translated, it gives CARSLGEAGHETQYF.